Listed below are T cell receptor beta chains from one sample, sequenced in a study of blood T cell repertoires in COVID-19. Sequenced by immunoSEQ multiplex PCR; TCRdb stores in-frame clones only, minus some. The sample has around 370,000 clones; under 95% are singletons. What was sequenced was peripheral blood. The receptors stem from a woman aged 18-29 years who had recovered from COVID-19. The CDR3 runs from the conserved cysteine through the conserved F or W. D genes are given only for firm matches. Only part of the rows carry a size: once, few, many, or a class if the clone is expanded.

V gene: TRBV6-4
D gene: -
clone size: -
J gene: TRBJ2-2
CDR3 protein: CASSEFGGPNTGELFF
CDR3 DNA: TGTGCCAGCAGTGAGTTCGGCGGGCCGAACACCGGGGAGCTGTTTTTT

V gene: TRBV10-1
D gene: -
clone size: -
J gene: TRBJ2-3
CDR3 protein: CASSRRLDTQYF
CDR3 DNA: TGCGCCAGCAGCCGTCGGTTAGATACGCAGTATTTT

V gene: TRBV5-6
D gene: -
clone size: -
J gene: TRBJ2-2
CDR3 protein: CASMAGQLTGELFF
CDR3 DNA: TGTGCCAGCATGGCGGGACAGTTAACCGGGGAGCTGTTTTTT

V gene: TRBV12-5
D gene: -
clone size: -
J gene: TRBJ1-5
CDR3 protein: CASGLVLTGNQPQHF
CDR3 DNA: TGTGCTAGTGGTTTGGTACTTACAGGCAATCAGCCCCAGCATTTT

V gene: TRBV12-3/TRBV12-4
D gene: TRBD2
clone size: -
J gene: TRBJ2-1
CDR3 protein: CASSGTSGRAEFF
CDR3 DNA: TGTGCCAGCAGTGGGACTAGCGGGAGGGCCGAGTTCTTC

V gene: TRBV4-3
D gene: TRBD2
clone size: -
J gene: TRBJ2-1
CDR3 protein: CASSRGSGPSSYNEQFF
CDR3 DNA: TGCGCCAGCAGCCGGGGTAGCGGGCCGAGCTCCTACAATGAGCAGTTCTTC

V gene: TRBV15
D gene: TRBD1
clone size: -
J gene: TRBJ1-2
CDR3 protein: CATSRDRQGAGGYTF
CDR3 DNA: TGTGCCACCAGCAGAGATCGACAGGGGGCCGGTGGCTACACCTTC

V gene: TRBV5-4
D gene: TRBD1
clone size: -
J gene: TRBJ1-2
CDR3 protein: CASSLGQGNYGYTF
CDR3 DNA: TGTGCCAGCAGCTTGGGACAGGGGAACTATGGCTACACCTTC

V gene: TRBV7-9
D gene: TRBD1
clone size: -
J gene: TRBJ2-3
CDR3 protein: CASSLAWDRASTDTQYF
CDR3 DNA: TGTGCCAGCAGCTTAGCTTGGGACAGAGCTAGCACAGATACGCAGTATTTT

V gene: TRBV9
D gene: -
clone size: -
J gene: TRBJ1-1
CDR3 protein: CASGEGGAGTEAFF
CDR3 DNA: TGTGCCAGCGGGGAGGGAGGCGCGGGCACTGAAGCTTTCTTT

V gene: TRBV3-1/TRBV3-2
D gene: -
clone size: -
J gene: TRBJ2-1
CDR3 protein: CASSQVTERVTYLPNSEQFF
CDR3 DNA: TGTGCCAGCAGCCAAGTTACGGAGCGGGTCACGTACCTGCCAAACAGTGAGCAGTTCTTC

V gene: TRBV20-1
D gene: -
clone size: -
J gene: TRBJ2-3
CDR3 protein: CSATGSTTQYF
CDR3 DNA: TGCAGTGCTACCGGGAGTACGACGCAGTATTTT

V gene: TRBV7-9
D gene: -
clone size: -
J gene: TRBJ2-3
CDR3 protein: CASSLVRGTDTQYF
CDR3 DNA: TGTGCCAGCAGCTTAGTGAGAGGCACAGATACGCAGTATTTT

V gene: TRBV28
D gene: TRBD1
clone size: few
J gene: TRBJ1-3
CDR3 protein: CASSFVLGTGVVPGNTIYF
CDR3 DNA: TGTGCCAGCAGTTTTGTGTTAGGGACAGGGGTAGTCCCTGGAAACACCATATATTTT

V gene: TRBV7-2
D gene: TRBD2
clone size: -
J gene: TRBJ2-3
CDR3 protein: CASSSTSGTTDTQYF
CDR3 DNA: TGTGCCAGCAGCTCGACTAGCGGAACCACAGATACGCAGTATTTT

V gene: TRBV6-5
D gene: TRBD2
clone size: -
J gene: TRBJ2-1
CDR3 protein: CASSYFSGRAYNEQFF
CDR3 DNA: TGTGCCAGCAGTTACTTCAGCGGGAGGGCCTACAATGAGCAGTTCTTC

V gene: TRBV3-1/TRBV3-2
D gene: -
clone size: -
J gene: TRBJ2-3
CDR3 protein: CASSPSRGTDTQYF
CDR3 DNA: TGTGCCAGCAGCCCGTCCCGGGGCACAGATACGCAGTATTTT

V gene: TRBV2
D gene: TRBD1
clone size: once
J gene: TRBJ1-4
CDR3 protein: CASTRDRLPNEKLFF
CDR3 DNA: TGTGCCAGCACGCGGGACAGGCTACCGAATGAAAAACTGTTTTTT

V gene: TRBV4-3
D gene: TRBD2
clone size: -
J gene: TRBJ2-3
CDR3 protein: CASSHRLAGGTDTQYF
CDR3 DNA: TGCGCCAGCAGCCACAGACTAGCGGGAGGCACAGATACGCAGTATTTT

V gene: TRBV30
D gene: TRBD1
clone size: -
J gene: TRBJ2-5
CDR3 protein: CAWDSRDRGLETQYF
CDR3 DNA: TGTGCCTGGGACTCCCGGGACAGGGGGCTTGAGACCCAGTACTTC

V gene: TRBV11-2
D gene: -
clone size: -
J gene: TRBJ2-1
CDR3 protein: CASSLGTSHNEQFF
CDR3 DNA: TGTGCCAGCAGCTTAGGGACTTCACACAATGAGCAGTTCTTC

V gene: TRBV4-3
D gene: -
clone size: -
J gene: TRBJ1-6
CDR3 protein: CASSQDRTSSRNSPLHF
CDR3 DNA: TGCGCCAGCAGCCAAGATCGCACATCAAGTCGAAATTCACCCCTCCACTTT

V gene: TRBV6-5
D gene: -
clone size: -
J gene: TRBJ1-5
CDR3 protein: CAGRRDGNQPQHF
CDR3 DNA: TGTGCCGGGAGGAGGGATGGGAATCAGCCCCAGCATTTT

V gene: TRBV11-3
D gene: -
clone size: -
J gene: TRBJ1-6
CDR3 protein: CASSLDHWRGDSPLHF
CDR3 DNA: TGTGCCAGCAGCTTAGATCATTGGAGGGGAGATTCACCCCTCCACTTT

V gene: TRBV5-1
D gene: TRBD2
clone size: -
J gene: TRBJ2-1
CDR3 protein: CASRLAGGAVNEQFF
CDR3 DNA: TGCGCCAGCAGGTTAGCGGGAGGAGCGGTCAATGAGCAGTTCTTC

V gene: TRBV7-9
D gene: -
clone size: -
J gene: TRBJ2-2
CDR3 protein: CASSTGQTNTGELFF
CDR3 DNA: TGTGCCAGCAGCACTGGACAGACGAACACCGGGGAGCTGTTTTTT

V gene: TRBV27
D gene: TRBD2
clone size: -
J gene: TRBJ2-1
CDR3 protein: CASRGLAGATYNEQFF
CDR3 DNA: TGTGCCAGCCGGGGACTAGCGGGAGCAACCTACAATGAGCAGTTCTTC

V gene: TRBV19
D gene: TRBD2
clone size: -
J gene: TRBJ2-2
CDR3 protein: CASSNLAGGATGELFF
CDR3 DNA: TGTGCCAGTAGTAATCTAGCGGGAGGGGCCACCGGGGAGCTGTTTTTT

V gene: TRBV19
D gene: TRBD2
clone size: once
J gene: TRBJ2-1
CDR3 protein: CASSMGEGRVDEQFF
CDR3 DNA: TGTGCCAGTAGTATGGGGGAGGGCCGGGTGGATGAGCAGTTCTTC

V gene: TRBV27
D gene: -
clone size: -
J gene: TRBJ2-4
CDR3 protein: CASSPSREQNIQYF
CDR3 DNA: TGTGCCAGCAGTCCCTCCCGAGAGCAAAACATTCAGTACTTC

V gene: TRBV5-1
D gene: TRBD1
clone size: few
J gene: TRBJ1-2
CDR3 protein: CASSSGTGNYGYTF
CDR3 DNA: TGCGCCAGCAGCTCCGGGACAGGGAACTATGGCTACACCTTC

V gene: TRBV9
D gene: -
clone size: -
J gene: TRBJ2-3
CDR3 protein: CASSVSGGADTQYF
CDR3 DNA: TGTGCCAGCAGCGTATCCGGGGGTGCAGATACGCAGTATTTT

V gene: TRBV6-6
D gene: TRBD1
clone size: -
J gene: TRBJ1-2
CDR3 protein: CASSATGGEGGYTF
CDR3 DNA: TGTGCCAGCAGTGCCACAGGGGGCGAAGGTGGCTACACCTTC

V gene: TRBV25-1
D gene: -
clone size: -
J gene: TRBJ2-1
CDR3 protein: CASSESGSHNEQFF
CDR3 DNA: TGTGCCAGCAGTGAATCGGGGTCCCACAATGAGCAGTTCTTC

V gene: TRBV11-3
D gene: -
clone size: -
J gene: TRBJ1-1
CDR3 protein: CASSLDETLEAFF
CDR3 DNA: TGTGCCAGCAGCTTAGATGAGACTCTCGAAGCTTTCTTT

V gene: TRBV7-2
D gene: TRBD1
clone size: -
J gene: TRBJ1-4
CDR3 protein: CASRQDRANEKLFF
CDR3 DNA: TGTGCCTCCCGGCAGGACAGGGCAAATGAAAAACTGTTTTTT

V gene: TRBV5-1
D gene: TRBD1
clone size: -
J gene: TRBJ2-6
CDR3 protein: CASSSGQASGGANVLTF
CDR3 DNA: TGCGCCAGCAGCTCCGGACAGGCCTCCGGTGGGGCCAACGTCCTGACTTTC

V gene: TRBV11-3
D gene: TRBD2
clone size: -
J gene: TRBJ2-1
CDR3 protein: CASSSLTSGRFGGQFF
CDR3 DNA: TGTGCCAGCAGCTCTTTGACTAGCGGGAGATTTGGGGGGCAGTTCTTC

V gene: TRBV4-3
D gene: -
clone size: -
J gene: TRBJ1-5
CDR3 protein: CASSQRGNQPQHF
CDR3 DNA: TGCGCCAGCAGCCAACGGGGCAATCAGCCCCAGCATTTT

V gene: TRBV9
D gene: TRBD1
clone size: -
J gene: TRBJ1-2
CDR3 protein: CASSPVDRGYGYTF
CDR3 DNA: TGTGCCAGCAGCCCAGTGGACAGGGGGTACGGCTACACCTTC

V gene: TRBV18
D gene: -
clone size: -
J gene: TRBJ1-2
CDR3 protein: CASSRRSIGEDGYTF
CDR3 DNA: TGTGCCAGCTCACGAAGATCGATAGGGGAAGATGGCTACACCTTC

V gene: TRBV11-2
D gene: -
clone size: -
J gene: TRBJ2-1
CDR3 protein: CASSSMRGSSYNEQFF
CDR3 DNA: TGTGCCAGCAGCTCTATGCGAGGGAGCTCCTACAATGAGCAGTTCTTC

V gene: TRBV29-1
D gene: TRBD2
clone size: -
J gene: TRBJ2-3
CDR3 protein: CSVRPGLGGDTQYF
CDR3 DNA: TGCAGCGTGCGCCCGGGACTAGGTGGAGATACGCAGTATTTT

V gene: TRBV9
D gene: -
clone size: -
J gene: TRBJ2-2
CDR3 protein: CASSGSGRNTGELFF
CDR3 DNA: TGTGCCAGCAGCGGTAGCGGAAGGAACACCGGGGAGCTGTTTTTT

V gene: TRBV15
D gene: -
clone size: once
J gene: TRBJ1-5
CDR3 protein: CATSRGGGYSNQPQHF
CDR3 DNA: TGTGCCACCAGCAGAGGCGGGGGGTATAGCAATCAGCCCCAGCATTTT

V gene: TRBV7-2
D gene: -
clone size: -
J gene: TRBJ1-1
CDR3 protein: CASEPRGLNTEAFF
CDR3 DNA: TGTGCCAGCGAGCCTAGGGGCTTGAACACTGAAGCTTTCTTT

V gene: TRBV5-4
D gene: -
clone size: -
J gene: TRBJ2-1
CDR3 protein: CASSLAGLAAGANEQFF
CDR3 DNA: TGTGCCAGCAGCTTGGCTGGGCTAGCCGCGGGGGCCAATGAGCAGTTCTTC

V gene: TRBV7-9
D gene: -
clone size: -
J gene: TRBJ1-5
CDR3 protein: CASSSGPLSNQPQHF
CDR3 DNA: TGTGCCAGCAGCTCAGGGCCCCTTAGCAATCAGCCCCAGCATTTT

V gene: TRBV10-3
D gene: -
clone size: -
J gene: TRBJ1-5
CDR3 protein: CAISGQATQPQHF
CDR3 DNA: TGTGCCATCAGTGGACAGGCCACTCAGCCCCAGCATTTT

V gene: TRBV11-3
D gene: TRBD2
clone size: -
J gene: TRBJ2-1
CDR3 protein: CASSLILAGVRNEQFF
CDR3 DNA: TGTGCCAGCAGCTTAATACTAGCGGGAGTACGGAATGAGCAGTTCTTC

V gene: TRBV29-1
D gene: TRBD1
clone size: -
J gene: TRBJ2-4
CDR3 protein: CSVVSRGRKNIQYF
CDR3 DNA: TGCAGCGTTGTAAGCAGGGGGCGCAAAAACATTCAGTACTTC

V gene: TRBV14
D gene: -
clone size: -
J gene: TRBJ2-1
CDR3 protein: CASSQDIYNEQFF
CDR3 DNA: TGTGCCAGCAGCCAGGACATCTACAATGAGCAGTTCTTC

V gene: TRBV4-3
D gene: -
clone size: -
J gene: TRBJ1-1
CDR3 protein: CASNQDIGARTEAFF
CDR3 DNA: TGCGCCAGCAACCAAGATATAGGGGCACGCACTGAAGCTTTCTTT

V gene: TRBV19
D gene: TRBD2
clone size: -
J gene: TRBJ2-5
CDR3 protein: CASSIASGSGETQYF
CDR3 DNA: TGTGCCAGTAGTATAGCAAGCGGGAGTGGGGAGACCCAGTACTTC